The 2 T cell receptor beta chains presented below share a single source sample, sequenced in a study of shared clonotypes between healthy human individuals. TCRdb's copy holds only in-frame clones and misses some; the assay was immunoSEQ multiplex PCR. The profile shows about 1.5 million clones, around 98% of them singletons. Sequenced material: naive CD4+ T cells sorted from blood. Noted subset: CD45RA+ positively selected. The receptor set was obtained from a man younger than 45 in good health.

This chain connects TRBV21-1 to TRBJ1-1; TRBD1 is the table's D call and was not checked against the DNA. TRBV21-1 is labeled a pseudogene. This CDR3 spans 13 amino acids. The CDR3 spells CASSTAGDTEAFF. CDR3 bases: TGTGCCAGCAGCACGGCAGGGGACACTGAAGCTTTCTTT.

The CDR3 DNA sequence: TGCAGCGGAGGGAGGGGGGCCTTACAAGAGACCCAGTACTTC. It codes for CSGGRGALQETQYF. The rearrangement links TRBV29-1 to TRBJ2-5; possibly TRBD2 for D (7 bases). Trimming pared 7 bases from V and 2 bases from J, leaving 17 bases between. The CDR3 contains 14 residues. CDR1 and CDR2 from the germline V gene are SQVTM and ANQGSEA.